The subject of this entry is one T cell receptor (beta chain). The antigen is not known. CDR3 length equals 17 residues. With V trimmed by 0 bases and J by 1 base, 6 bases remained unmatched. Germline-derived CDR1 and CDR2 are GTSNPN and SVGIG (reference sequence). This specimen belongs to a study of T cells in Graves' hyperthyroidism and ophthalmopathy. Calling Graves' hyperthyroidism stable meant ophthalmopathy did not progress within 18 months. Fresh peripheral blood, roughly 9.3 ml, was the source of the PBMCs. Findings and caveats of the study: Most expanded thyroid clonotypes above 0.001 also appeared in blood. Before onset, ophthalmopathy was predicted by the model a median roughly 6.8 months earlier.

Amplified TCR beta CDR3 regions came from RNA transcripts. Primed by the HTBI set, a first-round RT-PCR was run on the TCR CDR3. Using its own MiXCR run on the multiplex PCR reads, TCRdb lists one record per CDR3 protein. The sample shows 650,000 to 750,000 distinct CDR3 sequences, 12% to 15% of them seen only once. Specimen: blood. V and J are TRBV30 and TRBJ2-3; 11 positions agree with TRBD2. The TCR comes from a woman aged 18-29 years with Graves' hyperthyroidism. For the CDR3, the DNA is TGTGCCTGGAGTGTTAGCGGGAGGGCCCTCGGCACAGATACGCAGTATTTT. Residues: CAWSVSGRALGTDTQYF.